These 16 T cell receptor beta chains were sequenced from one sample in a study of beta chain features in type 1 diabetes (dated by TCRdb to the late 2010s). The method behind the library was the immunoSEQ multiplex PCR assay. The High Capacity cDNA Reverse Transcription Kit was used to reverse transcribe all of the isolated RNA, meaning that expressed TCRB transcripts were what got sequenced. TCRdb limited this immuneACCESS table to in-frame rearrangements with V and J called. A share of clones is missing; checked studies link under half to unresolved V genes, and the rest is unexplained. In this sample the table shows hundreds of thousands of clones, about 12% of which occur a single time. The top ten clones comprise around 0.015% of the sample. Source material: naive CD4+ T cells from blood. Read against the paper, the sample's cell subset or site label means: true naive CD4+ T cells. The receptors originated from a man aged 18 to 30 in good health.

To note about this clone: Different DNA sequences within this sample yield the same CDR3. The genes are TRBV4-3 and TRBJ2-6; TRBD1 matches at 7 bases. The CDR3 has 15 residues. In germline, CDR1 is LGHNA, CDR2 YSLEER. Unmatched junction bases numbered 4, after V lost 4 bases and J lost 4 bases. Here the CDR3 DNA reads TGCGCCAGCAGCCCGGGGACAGCCGGGGCCAACGTCCTGACTTTC. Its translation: CASSPGTAGANVLTF.

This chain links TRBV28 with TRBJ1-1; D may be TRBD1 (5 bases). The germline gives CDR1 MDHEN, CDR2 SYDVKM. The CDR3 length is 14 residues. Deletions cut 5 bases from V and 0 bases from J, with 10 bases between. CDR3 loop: CASSNVQVNTEAFF. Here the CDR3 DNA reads TGTGCCAGCAGTAACGTACAGGTGAACACTGAAGCTTTCTTT. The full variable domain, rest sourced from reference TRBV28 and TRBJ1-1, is DVKVTQSSRYLVKRTGEKVFLECVQDMDHENMFWYRQDPGLGLRLIYFSYDVKMKEKGDIPEGYSVSREKKERFSLILESASTNQTSMYLCASSNVQVNTEAFFGQGTRLTVV.

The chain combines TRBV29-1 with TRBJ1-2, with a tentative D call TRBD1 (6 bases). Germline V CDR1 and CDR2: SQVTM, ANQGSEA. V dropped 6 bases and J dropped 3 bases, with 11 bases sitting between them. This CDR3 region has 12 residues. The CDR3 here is CSVGDNDYGYTF. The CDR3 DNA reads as TGCAGCGTGGGGGACAACGACTATGGCTACACCTTC.

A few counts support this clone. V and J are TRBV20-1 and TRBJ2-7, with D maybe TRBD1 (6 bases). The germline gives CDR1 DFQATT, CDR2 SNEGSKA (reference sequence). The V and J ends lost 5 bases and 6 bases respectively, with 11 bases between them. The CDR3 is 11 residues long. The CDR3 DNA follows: TGCAGTGCTCTCGACAGGTTCGAGCAGTACTTC. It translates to CSALDRFEQYF.

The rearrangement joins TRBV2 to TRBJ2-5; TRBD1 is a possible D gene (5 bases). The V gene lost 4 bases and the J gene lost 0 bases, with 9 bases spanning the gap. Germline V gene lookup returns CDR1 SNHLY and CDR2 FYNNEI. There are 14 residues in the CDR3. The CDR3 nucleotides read TGTGCCAGCAGTGTCGACAGAGACCAAGAGACCCAGTACTTC. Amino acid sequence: CASSVDRDQETQYF.

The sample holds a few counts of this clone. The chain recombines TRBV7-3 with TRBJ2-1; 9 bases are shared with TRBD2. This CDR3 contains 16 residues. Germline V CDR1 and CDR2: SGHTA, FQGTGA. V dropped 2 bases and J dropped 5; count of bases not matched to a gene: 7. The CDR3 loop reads CASSLGPAGGHNEQFF. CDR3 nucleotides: TGTGCCAGCAGCTTAGGCCCTGCGGGGGGGCACAATGAGCAGTTCTTC.

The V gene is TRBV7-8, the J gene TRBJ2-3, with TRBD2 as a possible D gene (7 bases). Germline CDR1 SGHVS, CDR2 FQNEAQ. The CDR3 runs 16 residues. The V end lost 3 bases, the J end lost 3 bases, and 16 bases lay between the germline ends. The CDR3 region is CASSFRRGASTDTQYF. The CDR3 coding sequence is TGTGCCAGCAGCTTCCGACGGGGGGCCAGTACAGATACGCAGTATTTT.

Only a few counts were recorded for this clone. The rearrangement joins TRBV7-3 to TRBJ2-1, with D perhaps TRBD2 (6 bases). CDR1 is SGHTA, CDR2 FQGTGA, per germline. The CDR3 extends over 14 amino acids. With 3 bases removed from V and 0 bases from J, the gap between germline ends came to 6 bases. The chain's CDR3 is CASSFSGSYNEQFF. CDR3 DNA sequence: TGTGCCAGCAGCTTTAGCGGCTCCTACAATGAGCAGTTCTTC.

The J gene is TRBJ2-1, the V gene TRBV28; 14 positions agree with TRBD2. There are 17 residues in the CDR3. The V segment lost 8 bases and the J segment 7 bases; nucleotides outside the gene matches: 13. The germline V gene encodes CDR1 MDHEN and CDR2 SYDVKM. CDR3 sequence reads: CASRGTSGSGIQNEQFF. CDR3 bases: TGTGCCAGCCGTGGGACTAGCGGGAGCGGGATACAGAATGAGCAGTTCTTC.

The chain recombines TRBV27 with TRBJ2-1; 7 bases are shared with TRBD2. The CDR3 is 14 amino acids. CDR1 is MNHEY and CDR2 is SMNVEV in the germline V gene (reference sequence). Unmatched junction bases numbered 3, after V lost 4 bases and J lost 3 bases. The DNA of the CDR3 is TGTGCCAGCAGTTCATGGACTAGCTACAATGAGCAGTTCTTC. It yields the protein CASSSWTSYNEQFF.

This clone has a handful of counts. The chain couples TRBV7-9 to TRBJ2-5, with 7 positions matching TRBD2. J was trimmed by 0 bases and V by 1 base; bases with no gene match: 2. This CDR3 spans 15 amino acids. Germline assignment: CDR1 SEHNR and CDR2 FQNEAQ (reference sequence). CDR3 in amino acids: CASSLGRGYQETQYF. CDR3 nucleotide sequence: TGTGCCAGCAGCTTAGGGCGGGGGTACCAAGAGACCCAGTACTTC.

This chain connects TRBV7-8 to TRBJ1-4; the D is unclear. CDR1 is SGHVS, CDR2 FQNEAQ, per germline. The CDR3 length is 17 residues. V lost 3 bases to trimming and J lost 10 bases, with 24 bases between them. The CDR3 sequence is CASSFEKYRGTGSKLFF. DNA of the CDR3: TGTGCCAGCAGCTTCGAAAAATACCGGGGTACGGGTTCAAAACTGTTTTTT.

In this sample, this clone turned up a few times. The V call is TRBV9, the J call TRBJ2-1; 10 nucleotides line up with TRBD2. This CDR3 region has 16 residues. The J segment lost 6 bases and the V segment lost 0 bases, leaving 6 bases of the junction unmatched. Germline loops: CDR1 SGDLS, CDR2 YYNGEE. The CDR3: CASSVDSLAGVNEQFF. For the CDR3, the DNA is TGTGCCAGCAGCGTAGATAGTCTAGCGGGGGTCAATGAGCAGTTCTTC. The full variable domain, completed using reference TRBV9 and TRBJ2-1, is DSGVTQTPKHLITATGQRVTLRCSPRSGDLSVYWYQQSLDQGLQFLIQYYNGEERAKGNILERFSAQQFPDLHSELNLSSLELGDSALYFCASSVDSLAGVNEQFFGPGTRLTVL.

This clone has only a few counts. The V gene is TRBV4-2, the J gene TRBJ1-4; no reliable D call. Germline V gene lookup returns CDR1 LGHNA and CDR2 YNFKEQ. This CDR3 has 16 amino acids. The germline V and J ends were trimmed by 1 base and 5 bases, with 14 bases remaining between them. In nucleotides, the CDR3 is TGTGCCAGCAGCCAAGCGGGTTTCGGGGTGAATGAAAAACTGTTTTTT. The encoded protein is CASSQAGFGVNEKLFF.

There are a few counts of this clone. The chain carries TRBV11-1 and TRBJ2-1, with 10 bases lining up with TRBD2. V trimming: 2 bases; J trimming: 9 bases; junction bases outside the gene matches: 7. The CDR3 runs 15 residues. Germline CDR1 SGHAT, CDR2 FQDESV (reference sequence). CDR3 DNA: TGTGCCAGCAGCTTAAGCGGGAGGGCCGGGGGTGAGCAGTTCTTC. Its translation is CASSLSGRAGGEQFF.

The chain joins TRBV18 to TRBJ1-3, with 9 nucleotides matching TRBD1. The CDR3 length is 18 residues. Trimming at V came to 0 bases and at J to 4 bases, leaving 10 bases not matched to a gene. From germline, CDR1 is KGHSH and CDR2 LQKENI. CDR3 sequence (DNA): TGTGCCAGCTCACCACCATTGCTGTACAGGGGGCCCGGAAACACCATATATTTT. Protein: CASSPPLLYRGPGNTIYF.